What follows are 5 T cell receptor beta chains derived from one specimen sequenced in a study of T cells in Graves' hyperthyroidism and ophthalmopathy. The CDR3 regions of TCR beta were amplified from RNA transcripts. TCR CDR3 underwent first-round RT-PCR with the HTBI primer set. One entry per CDR3 protein, called by TCRdb with MiXCR from the multiplex PCR reads. The sample has roughly 600,000 distinct CDR3 sequences, about 14% seen once; the top ten hold around 12%. The material sequenced was blood. Every receptor here comes from a woman aged 50 to 65 with Graves' ophthalmopathy.

This clonotype was recorded many times. This chain joins TRBV20-1 and TRBJ2-1; 10 positions match TRBD2. This CDR3 contains 18 residues. Germline CDR1 reads DFQATT; CDR2 reads SNEGSKA (reference sequence). The trim removed 0 bases at V and 1 base at J, leaving 9 bases unmatched. The DNA of the CDR3 is TGCAGTGCTAGAGATTGGCTAGCGGGAGTTGGGTCCTACAATGAGCAGTTCTTC. Translation: CSARDWLAGVGSYNEQFF.

This clonotype was detected a few times. A much larger clonotype is one base distant, so this may be a read error. This chain links TRBV4-3 with TRBJ1-1; unclear D gene. CDR3 length: 17 residues. Germline CDR1 and CDR2: LGHNA and YSLEER. CDR3 nucleotide sequence: TGCGCCGGCAGCCAAGGCCGCAGCGGAGGGATGAACACTGAAGCTTTCTTT. Its protein is CAGSQGRSGGMNTEAFF.

The CDR3 DNA sequence: TGTGCCAGCAGTCCCGCGGGGGGCAGGAACACTGAAGCTTTCTTT. It encodes CASSPAGGRNTEAFF. The chain combines TRBV27 with TRBJ1-1; weak D call: TRBD1 (6 bases). Trimming removed 5 bases from V and 1 base from J, with 14 bases in between. The CDR3 contains 15 residues. Germline-derived CDR1 and CDR2 are MNHEY and SMNVEV (reference sequence).

This clonotype showed up many times. The CDR3 DNA reads as TGTGCCAGCATTCTCACCAAGGGGGCCTACGAGCAGTACTTC. Translated, it gives CASILTKGAYEQYF. The chain has TRBV6-1 and TRBJ2-7; TRBD1 might be the D (6 bases). V lost 7 bases and J lost 2, with 15 bases in between. Germline V gene data show CDR1 as MNHNS and CDR2 as SASEGT. This CDR3 comprises 14 residues.

In the case of this clonotype: Germline and junction disagree at one end, which may indicate a read error. This chain uses TRBV11-2 with TRBJ2-1, with no clear D. The CDR3 extends over 11 amino acids. CDR1 is SGHAT and CDR2 is FQNNGV in the germline V gene. Written as DNA, the CDR3 is TGTGCCAGCAGCTCCGGAGACATGCCGCTCTTC. Protein sequence: CASSSGDMPLF.